The sequence of this T cell receptor (beta chain) was determined in a study of graft-versus-host responses after intestinal transplantation. About the study: After anti-thymocyte globulin induction, recipients took tacrolimus and steroids for 3 to 4 years. General study results and limits: Where graft-donor T cell macrochimerism was present, patients had high graft-versus-host to host-versus-graft clonal ratios in allografts. Researchers found GvH clones in recipient marrow, and some showed up first in ileum or blood.

The protocol was immunoSEQ multiplex PCR, while the TCRdb copy is restricted to in-frame clones and leaves out a portion. The data hold over 120,000 clones, with about nine tenths observed a single time. About this clone: No antigen is known for it.

The V gene's germline CDR1 is LNHDA and CDR2 SQIVND (reference sequence). The CDR3 sequence is 13 residues long. The germline V and J ends were trimmed by 7 bases and 7 bases, with 13 bases remaining between them. The chain uses TRBV19 and TRBJ1-4; TRBD1 might be the D (6 bases). Specimen: unstimulated CD4+ T cells sorted from spleen or lymph node cells, collected before intestinal transplant. This TCR was recovered from a human donor who received an intestinal transplant. CDR3 amino acids: CASTGVAGEKLFF. Written as DNA, the CDR3 is TGTGCCAGTACAGGGGTAGCGGGTGAAAAACTGTTTTTT. The full variable domain, its missing parts supplied by reference TRBV19 and TRBJ1-4, is DGGITQSPKYLFRKEGQNVTLSCEQNLNHDAMYWYRQDPGQGLRLIYYSQIVNDFQKGDIAEGYSVSREKKESFPLTVTSAQKNPTAFYLCASTGVAGEKLFFGSGTQLSVL.